This T cell receptor (beta chain) originates from a study of OX40 agonist ivuxolimab in advanced cancers. Regarding the complete study: Ivuxolimab was a fully human IgG2 agonistic monoclonal antibody targeting the costimulatory receptor OX40 (CD134). Intravenous ivuxolimab was administered to patients every 2 weeks at six dose levels: 0.01, 0.1, 0.3, 1.5, 3 and 10 mg/kg. Of the approximately 53 patients in dose escalation, some 20 had hepatocellular carcinoma, roughly 15 had melanoma, 9 had renal cell carcinoma and 9 had head and neck cancer. In the dose-escalation cohort, 70% to 90% of patients were male, and the mean age was approximately 60 years with a range of 23 to 79. Prior anti-PD-1, anti-PD-L1 or anti-CTLA-4 therapy was permitted, and checkpoint inhibitors had been received by less than 45% of dose-escalation patients. Three dose-escalation patients achieved partial responses, one with hepatocellular carcinoma and two with cutaneous melanoma. The purpose of peripheral TCRbeta sequencing was to test whether ivuxolimab changed TCR sequence diversity and led to clonal T-cell expansion. The paper covers the monotherapy dose-escalation part of the phase I ivuxolimab trial, which included N ≈ 50 patients. Study-wide conclusions, independent of this receptor: In partial responders in the 0.1-3.0 mg/kg groups, normalized peripheral clonal expansion was found to be among the lowest, especially among CD8+ T cells. Clonal expansion of both CD4+ and CD8+ blood T cells was observed from baseline to week 6 at doses 0.1 to 3.0 mg/kg. Low levels of normalized T-cell clonal expansion were also seen in some nonresponding patients. The antigen specificity of the peripheral T cells that underwent clonal expansion was not determined. After ivuxolimab, more expanded clones were found on average in CD8+ T cells than in CD4+ T cells.

Patients with a history of autoimmune disease or receiving systemic immunosuppression were excluded from the trial. Peripheral blood for TCR sequencing was collected from all dose cohorts at baseline, on cycle 4 day 1, and on cycle 7 day 1. Samples came from an open-label, multicenter, first-in-human phase I dose-escalation trial of ivuxolimab. The trial enrolled adults with locally advanced or metastatic head and neck squamous cell, hepatocellular, melanoma or renal cell carcinoma. Before TCR sequencing, CD4+ and CD8+ T cells were separately sorted from peripheral blood. To sequence the TCRbeta CDR3 region, genomic DNA was isolated from the sorted cells. The immunoSEQ Assay was used to sequence the TCRbeta CDR3 regions. The immuneACCESS repertoire file appears here via TCRdb, limited to in-frame rearrangements. These files lack a portion of the clones; in checked studies, under half of the deficit traces to unresolved V genes, and the cause of the others is not known. The sample table holds 65,000 to 80,000 clones, of which around 87% were seen once. The ten top clones hold over 0.75% of the sample.

To note about this clone: Its antigen is not yet known. Per-base quality was not reported, and no clone a single base away is much larger than it.

From a lookup of the germline V gene, CDR1 and CDR2 are MNHNS and SASEGT. At the junction V is shortened by 0 bases and J by 4 bases; bases outside the gene matches: 2. There are 14 amino acids in the CDR3, from cysteine to phenylalanine inclusive. Only CDR3 DNA is held: 42 bases, read in frame from base 1. This TCR came from an adult with an advanced solid tumor such as melanoma, head and neck, liver or kidney cancer. The sequencing used CD4+ or CD8+ T cells sorted from blood, collected in a trial of the OX40 agonist ivuxolimab. Recombination linked TRBV6-1 to TRBJ1-2; the junction holds 7 bases that match TRBD1. This receptor carries the CDR3 CASSEATGRYGYTF. The bases are TGTGCCAGCAGTGAAGCGACAGGGCGCTATGGCTACACCTTC.